This T cell receptor (beta chain) was retrieved from a study of shared clonotypes between healthy human individuals. Study-wide background: For every donor, three CD4 naive, three CD4 memory, two CD8 naive and one CD8 memory plates were used.

There are a few counts of this clone. Its antigen remains unidentified. Study conclusions and caveats: When compared with the clonotypes that were shared by all four sorted-subset donors, the non-shared clonotypes turned out to have lower generation probabilities. On the whole, naive subsets had larger estimated richness than memory subsets had.

Authors' methods: As immunoSEQ supplied junction-only sequences (without quality scores), filtering differed. The protocol was immunoSEQ multiplex PCR, while the TCRdb copy is restricted to in-frame clones and leaves out a portion. The V and J calls and clone size were taken over from that table, and D and trimming were inferred from the DNA. Altogether about 1 million clones are present, roughly 80% being singletons, with the ten largest covering about 1.5%. V lost 6 bases to trimming and J lost 2 bases, with 13 bases between them. The CDR3 contains 14 residues. Germline CDR1 is ENHRY and CDR2 is SYGVKD.

This TCR was sampled from a man between 18 and 35 years old in good health. Sequenced input: memory CD4+ T cells sorted from blood. As for subset: CD45RA-negative fraction. This chain joins TRBV10-3 and TRBJ1-1; TRBD1 might be the D (6 bases). The CDR3 is CAIRVQGPNTEAFF. CDR3 in DNA: TGTGCCATCAGGGTACAGGGACCTAACACTGAAGCTTTCTTT.